This T cell receptor beta chain was captured in a study of identifying expanded T cells in peripheral blood. Trimming took 7 bases from V and 5 from J, leaving 20 bases between them. Germline-derived CDR1 and CDR2 are MNHNS and SASEGT. The CDR3 has 15 amino acids. Sequenced by immunoSEQ multiplex PCR; TCRdb stores in-frame clones only, minus some. The sample includes 84,000 or so clones, roughly 89% of them seen just once. What was sequenced was blood. The receptor was isolated from a person aged 18 to 75 in good health. This chain joins TRBV6-1 and TRBJ1-2; TRBD1 might be the D (6 bases). The CDR3, as DNA: TGTGCCAGCAATAACAGGGACCGTTACTTGTATGGCTACACCTTC. Amino acids: CASNNRDRYLYGYTF.